The sequence of this T cell receptor beta chain was determined in a study of response to subunit inactivated influenza vaccine. Overall study findings and caveats: That few new T cells are recruited by each seasonal influenza vaccination was the authors' suggestion.

TCRdb re-derived calls from the RT-PCR reads in MiXCR, one entry per CDR3 protein. Of around 760,000 distinct CDR3 sequences listed, more than 11% were seen once; the top ten hold 5.5% to 7%. As concerns this clonotype: Its antigen is not identified.

The CDR3 length is 15 residues. Per germline, CDR1 SGHAT and CDR2 FQNNGV. V lost 0 bases, J lost 5 bases, and 13 bases lay in between. This clonotype originated in a man in his fifties who received an inactivated influenza vaccine. Specimen: PBMCs from blood, collected 14 days before vaccination. This chain uses TRBV11-2 with TRBJ1-1; D not certain. CDR3 bases: TGTGCCAGCAGCTTAGAACTGGGGTCGGGTACTGAAGCTTTCTTT. Protein: CASSLELGSGTEAFF.